This TCR beta chain comes out of a study of T cell changes during pregnancy in multiple sclerosis. The CDR3 extends over 14 amino acids. CDR1 and CDR2 from the germline V gene are LNHDA and SQIVND (reference sequence). V gave up 10 bases and J gave up 6 bases; unmatched junction bases: 11. Repertoires were generated with immunoSEQ multiplex PCR, while TCRdb's copy carries only in-frame clones and drops some. The sample contains about 32,000 clones, about 93% of which appear only once. The TCR sequence derives from a female donor with multiple sclerosis, enrolled in a pregnancy study. V is TRBV19 and J is TRBJ2-1; 8 bases map to TRBD2. The specimen was CD4+ T cells from peripheral blood mononuclear cells, collected in the second trimester of pregnancy. The CDR3 spells CATTSGRTANEQFF. CDR3 bases: TGTGCCACCACAAGCGGGAGAACCGCCAATGAGCAGTTCTTC.